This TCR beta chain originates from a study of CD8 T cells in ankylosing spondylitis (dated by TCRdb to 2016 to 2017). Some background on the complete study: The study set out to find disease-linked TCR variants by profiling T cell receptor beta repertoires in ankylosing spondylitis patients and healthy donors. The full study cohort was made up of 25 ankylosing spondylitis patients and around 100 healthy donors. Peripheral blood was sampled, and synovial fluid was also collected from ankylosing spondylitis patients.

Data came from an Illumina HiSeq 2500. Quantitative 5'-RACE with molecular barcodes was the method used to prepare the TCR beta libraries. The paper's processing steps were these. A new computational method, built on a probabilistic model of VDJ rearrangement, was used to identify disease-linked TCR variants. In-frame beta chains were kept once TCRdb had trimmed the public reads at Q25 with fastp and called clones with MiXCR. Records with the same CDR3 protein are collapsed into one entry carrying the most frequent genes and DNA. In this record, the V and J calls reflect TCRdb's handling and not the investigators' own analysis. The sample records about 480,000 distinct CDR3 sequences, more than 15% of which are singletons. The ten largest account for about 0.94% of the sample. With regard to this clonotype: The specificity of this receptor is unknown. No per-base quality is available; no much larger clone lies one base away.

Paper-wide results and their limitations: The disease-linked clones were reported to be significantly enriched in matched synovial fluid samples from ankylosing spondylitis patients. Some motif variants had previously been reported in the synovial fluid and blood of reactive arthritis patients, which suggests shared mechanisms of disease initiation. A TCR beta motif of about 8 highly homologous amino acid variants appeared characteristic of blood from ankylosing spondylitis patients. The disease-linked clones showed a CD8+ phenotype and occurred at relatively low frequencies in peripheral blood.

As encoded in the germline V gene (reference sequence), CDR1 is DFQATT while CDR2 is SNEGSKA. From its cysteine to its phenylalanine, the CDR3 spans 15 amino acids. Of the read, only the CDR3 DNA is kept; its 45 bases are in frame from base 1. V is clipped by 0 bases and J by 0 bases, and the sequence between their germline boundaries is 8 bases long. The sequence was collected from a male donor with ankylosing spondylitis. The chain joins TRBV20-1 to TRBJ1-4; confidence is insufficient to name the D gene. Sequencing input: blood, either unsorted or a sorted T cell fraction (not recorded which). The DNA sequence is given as TGCAGTGCTAGAGATCCAAAAACAACTAATGAAAAACTGTTTTTT. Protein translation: CSARDPKTTNEKLFF.